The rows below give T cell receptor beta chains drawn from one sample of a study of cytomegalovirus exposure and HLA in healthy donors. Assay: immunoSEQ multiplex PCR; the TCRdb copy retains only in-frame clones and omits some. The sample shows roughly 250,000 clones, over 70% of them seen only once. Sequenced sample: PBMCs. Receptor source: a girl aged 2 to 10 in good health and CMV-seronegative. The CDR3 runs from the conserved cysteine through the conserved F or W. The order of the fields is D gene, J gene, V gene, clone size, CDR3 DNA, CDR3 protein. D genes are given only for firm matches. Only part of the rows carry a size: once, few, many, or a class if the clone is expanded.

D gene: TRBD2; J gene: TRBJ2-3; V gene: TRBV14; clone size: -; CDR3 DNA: TGTGCCAGCAGCCAAAAGACTAGCGGGAGAGATACGCAGTATTTT; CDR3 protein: CASSQKTSGRDTQYF
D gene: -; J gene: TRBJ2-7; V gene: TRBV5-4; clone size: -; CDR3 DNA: TGTGCCAGCAGCTTGGGGACGGGGTACGACGAGCAGTACTTC; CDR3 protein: CASSLGTGYDEQYF
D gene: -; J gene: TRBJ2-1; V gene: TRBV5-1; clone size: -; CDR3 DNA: TGCGCCAGCATCGGTCCACAGAATGTGGATGAGCAGTTCTTC; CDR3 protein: CASIGPQNVDEQFF
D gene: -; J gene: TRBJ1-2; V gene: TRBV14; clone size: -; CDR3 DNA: TGTGCCAGCAGCCAAGGTTCGGGGGATGGCTACACCTTC; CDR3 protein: CASSQGSGDGYTF
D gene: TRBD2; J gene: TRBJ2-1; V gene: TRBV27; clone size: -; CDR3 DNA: TGTGCCAGCAGTCCACTTAGCGGGGGGACCGGCTCCTACAATGAGCAGTTCTTC; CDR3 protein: CASSPLSGGTGSYNEQFF
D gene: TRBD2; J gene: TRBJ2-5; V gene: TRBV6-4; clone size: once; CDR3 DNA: TGTGCCAGCAGTGACTGGACTAGCGGGAGGGTGGAGACCCAGTACTTC; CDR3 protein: CASSDWTSGRVETQYF
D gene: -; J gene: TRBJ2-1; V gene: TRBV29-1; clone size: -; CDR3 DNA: TGCAGCGTTGAAGATCTATCTCGGGGAGCCTACAATGAGCAGTTCTTC; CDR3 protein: CSVEDLSRGAYNEQFF
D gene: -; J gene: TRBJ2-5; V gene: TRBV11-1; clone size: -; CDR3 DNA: TGTGCCAGCAGCTTGCCCCAGGTTCGGGAGACCCAGTACTTC; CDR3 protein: CASSLPQVRETQYF
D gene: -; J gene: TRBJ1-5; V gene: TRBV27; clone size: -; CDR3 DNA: TGTGCCAGCAGTTTATCGATTTCAAGCTTTCAGCCCCAGCATTTT; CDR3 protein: CASSLSISSFQPQHF
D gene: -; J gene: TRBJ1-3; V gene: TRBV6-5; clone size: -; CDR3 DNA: TGTGCCAGCAGACTACAGGGAGACTCTGGAAACACCATATATTTT; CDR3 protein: CASRLQGDSGNTIYF
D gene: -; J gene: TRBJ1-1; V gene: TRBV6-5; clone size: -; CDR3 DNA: TGTGCCAGCAGTTACTCGGGTAGGGGCGACACTGAAGCTTTCTTT; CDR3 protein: CASSYSGRGDTEAFF
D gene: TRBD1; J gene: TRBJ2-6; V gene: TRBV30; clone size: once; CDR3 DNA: TGTGCCTGGAGTCCCGGGACAGGGGCTGGGGCCAACGTCCTGACTTTC; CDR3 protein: CAWSPGTGAGANVLTF
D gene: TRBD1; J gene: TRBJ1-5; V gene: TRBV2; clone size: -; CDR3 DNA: TGTGCCAGCACCCGGACAGGGATTCAGCCCCAGCATTTT; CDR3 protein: CASTRTGIQPQHF
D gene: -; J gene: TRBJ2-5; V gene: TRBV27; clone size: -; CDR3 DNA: TGTGCCAGCAGTTTATTAGGGAGTGGCGGTCCCAAAGAGACCCAGTACTTC; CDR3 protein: CASSLLGSGGPKETQYF
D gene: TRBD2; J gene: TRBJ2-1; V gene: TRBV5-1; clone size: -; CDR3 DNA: TGCGCCAGCAGCTTGACTAGCGGGGGGTATAGCGATGAGCAGTTCTTC; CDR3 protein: CASSLTSGGYSDEQFF
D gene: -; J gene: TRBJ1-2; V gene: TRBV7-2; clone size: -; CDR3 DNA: TGTGCCAGCAGCTTATATATAAACTATGGCTACACCTTC; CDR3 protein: CASSLYINYGYTF
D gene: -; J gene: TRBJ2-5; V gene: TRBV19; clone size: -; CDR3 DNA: TGTGCCAGTAGAGGACACTTGCAAGAGACCCAGTACTTC; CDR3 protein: CASRGHLQETQYF
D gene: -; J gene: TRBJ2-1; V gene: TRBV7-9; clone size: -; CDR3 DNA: TGTTCCAGCAGCTTATCTGTAATTAGACTAGCCTACAATGAGCAGTTCTTC; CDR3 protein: CSSSLSVIRLAYNEQFF
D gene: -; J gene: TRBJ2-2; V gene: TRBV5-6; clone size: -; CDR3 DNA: TGTGCCAGCAGAGGTCGGCAGGGCGTCGGGGAGCTGTTTTTT; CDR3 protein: CASRGRQGVGELFF
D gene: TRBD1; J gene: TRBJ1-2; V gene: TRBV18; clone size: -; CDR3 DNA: TGTGCCAGCTCGCCCTGGGACAGAGATGGCTACACCTTC; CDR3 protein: CASSPWDRDGYTF